The following is a TCR beta chain sequence with its context. V lost 0 bases, J lost 1 base, and 9 bases lay in between. The CDR3 is 15 residues long. Germline V gene data show CDR1 as PRHDT and CDR2 as FYEKMQ (reference sequence). The record originates from a study of control samples from healthy donors and cancer patients. Sequencing used immunoSEQ multiplex PCR; TCRdb keeps in-frame clones, though not all of them. In the table there are 85,000 to 100,000 clones, approximately 95% of which are singletons. The sequencing sample was made of blood. The J gene is TRBJ1-1, the V gene TRBV13; no clear D. This clonotype was sampled from a man between 18 and 29 years old in good health. The CDR3 protein is CASSLGISENTEAFF. The CDR3 DNA is TGTGCCAGCAGCTTAGGCATTTCAGAGAACACTGAAGCTTTCTTT.